This TCR beta chain was observed in a study of beta chain features in type 1 diabetes. Broader study findings: Possibly, sequencing cDNA over-represented cells that had high TCR expression levels. Shorter TCRB CDR3s, moderately but significantly so, were found in Type 1 diabetes patients in all four CD4+ subsets. The question of HLA type influencing TCRB rearrangement was one that remained unresolved here.

Reverse transcribing all isolated RNA meant expressed TCRB transcripts were sequenced. Repertoires were generated with immunoSEQ multiplex PCR, while TCRdb's copy carries only in-frame clones and drops some. This sample has about 290,000 clones, with under 8.5% found just once. Comments on this clone: Its target is not known.

V was shortened by 6 bases and J by 3 bases, with 9 bases between the two germline ends. The germline CDR1 and CDR2 sequences are MNHEY and SVGAGI. CDR3 length: 13 amino acids. The source is a woman between 18 and 29 years old in good health. The rearrangement uses TRBV6-5 and TRBJ1-5; D is uncertain. Source material: central memory CD4+ T cells from blood. DNA of the CDR3: TGTGCCAGCAGCCTACGGTTCAATCAGCCCCAGCATTTT. It codes for CASSLRFNQPQHF.